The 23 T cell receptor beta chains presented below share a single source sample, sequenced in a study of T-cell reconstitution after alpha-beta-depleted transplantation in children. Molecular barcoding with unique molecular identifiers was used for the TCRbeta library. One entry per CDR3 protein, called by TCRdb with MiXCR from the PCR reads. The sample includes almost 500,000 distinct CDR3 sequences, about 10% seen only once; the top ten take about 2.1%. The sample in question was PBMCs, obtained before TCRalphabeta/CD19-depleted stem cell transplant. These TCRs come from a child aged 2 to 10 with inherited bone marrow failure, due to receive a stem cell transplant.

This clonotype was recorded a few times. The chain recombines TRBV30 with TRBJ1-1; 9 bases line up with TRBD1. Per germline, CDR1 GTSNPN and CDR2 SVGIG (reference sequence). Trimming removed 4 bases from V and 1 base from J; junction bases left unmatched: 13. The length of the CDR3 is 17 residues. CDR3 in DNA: TGTGCCTGGATCCTTCTCCCCAGGACAGGGGCGAACACTGAAGCTTTCTTT. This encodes CAWILLPRTGANTEAFF.

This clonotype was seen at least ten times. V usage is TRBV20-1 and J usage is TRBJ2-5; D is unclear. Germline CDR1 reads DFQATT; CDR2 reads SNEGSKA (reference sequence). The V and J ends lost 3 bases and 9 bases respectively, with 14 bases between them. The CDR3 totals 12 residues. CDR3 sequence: CSASASVMAQYF. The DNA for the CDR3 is TGCAGTGCTAGTGCCTCCGTCATGGCCCAGTACTTC.

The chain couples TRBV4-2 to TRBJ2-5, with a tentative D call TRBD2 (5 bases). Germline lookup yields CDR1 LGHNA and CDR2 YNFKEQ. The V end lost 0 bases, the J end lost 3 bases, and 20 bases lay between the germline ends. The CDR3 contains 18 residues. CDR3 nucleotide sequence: TGTGCCAGCAGCCAAGATATAATGACCGAACTCGGGGAAGAGACCCAGTACTTC. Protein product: CASSQDIMTELGEETQYF.

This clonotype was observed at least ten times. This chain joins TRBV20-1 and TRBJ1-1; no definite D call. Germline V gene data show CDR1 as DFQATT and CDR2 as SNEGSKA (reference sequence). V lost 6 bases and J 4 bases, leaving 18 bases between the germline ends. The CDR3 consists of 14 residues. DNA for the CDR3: TGCAGTGCGGGGAGTGTGAATCGAGGCACTGAAGCTTTCTTT. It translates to CSAGSVNRGTEAFF.

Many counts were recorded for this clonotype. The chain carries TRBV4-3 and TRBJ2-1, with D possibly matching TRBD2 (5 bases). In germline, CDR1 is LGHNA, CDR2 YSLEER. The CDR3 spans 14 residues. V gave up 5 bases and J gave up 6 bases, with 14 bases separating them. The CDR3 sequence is CASSGGFGFNEQFF. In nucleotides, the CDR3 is TGCGCCAGCAGCGGAGGATTTGGGTTCAATGAGCAGTTCTTC.

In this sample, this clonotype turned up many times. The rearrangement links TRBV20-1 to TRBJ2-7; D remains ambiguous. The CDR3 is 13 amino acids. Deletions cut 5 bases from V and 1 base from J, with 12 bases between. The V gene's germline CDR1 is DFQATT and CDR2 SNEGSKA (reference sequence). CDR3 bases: TGCAGTGCTTCTACCGGGCCTTCCTACGAGCAGTACTTC. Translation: CSASTGPSYEQYF.

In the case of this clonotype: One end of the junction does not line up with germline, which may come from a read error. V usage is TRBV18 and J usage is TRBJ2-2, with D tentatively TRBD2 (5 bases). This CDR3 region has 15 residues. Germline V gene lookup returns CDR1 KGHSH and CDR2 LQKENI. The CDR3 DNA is TGTGCCAGCTCACCACAGTGGGAGAACACCGGGGAGCCGTTTTTT. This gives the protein CASSPQWENTGEPFF.

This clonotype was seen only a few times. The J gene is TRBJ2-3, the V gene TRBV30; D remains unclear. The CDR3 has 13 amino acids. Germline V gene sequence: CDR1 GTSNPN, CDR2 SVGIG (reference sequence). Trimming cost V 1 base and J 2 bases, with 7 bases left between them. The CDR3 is CAWSGILTDTQYF. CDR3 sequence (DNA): TGTGCCTGGAGTGGGATCCTCACAGATACGCAGTATTTT.

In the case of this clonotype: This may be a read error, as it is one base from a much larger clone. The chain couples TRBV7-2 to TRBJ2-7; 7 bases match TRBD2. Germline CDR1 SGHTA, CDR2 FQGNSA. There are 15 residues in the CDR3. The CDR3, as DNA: TGTGCCATCAGCAATAGCGGGCTAAGCTCCTACGAGCAGTACTTC. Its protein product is CAISNSGLSSYEQYF.

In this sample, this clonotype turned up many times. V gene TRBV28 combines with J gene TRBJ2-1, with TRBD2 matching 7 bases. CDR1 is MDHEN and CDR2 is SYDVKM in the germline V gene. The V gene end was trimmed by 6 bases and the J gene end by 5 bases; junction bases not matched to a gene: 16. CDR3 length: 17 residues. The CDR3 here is CASSKILPSGKDNEQFF. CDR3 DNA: TGTGCCAGCAGCAAAATACTACCCAGCGGGAAGGACAATGAGCAGTTCTTC. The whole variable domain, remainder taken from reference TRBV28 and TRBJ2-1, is DVKVTQSSRYLVKRTGEKVFLECVQDMDHENMFWYRQDPGLGLRLIYFSYDVKMKEKGDIPEGYSVSREKKERFSLILESASTNQTSMYLCASSKILPSGKDNEQFFGPGTRLTVL.

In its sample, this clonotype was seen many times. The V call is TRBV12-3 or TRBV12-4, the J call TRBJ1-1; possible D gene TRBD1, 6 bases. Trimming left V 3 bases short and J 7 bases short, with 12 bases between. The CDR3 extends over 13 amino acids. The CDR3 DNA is TGTGCCAGCAGTTTTACAGGGTCTGTTGAAGCTTTCTTT. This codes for CASSFTGSVEAFF.

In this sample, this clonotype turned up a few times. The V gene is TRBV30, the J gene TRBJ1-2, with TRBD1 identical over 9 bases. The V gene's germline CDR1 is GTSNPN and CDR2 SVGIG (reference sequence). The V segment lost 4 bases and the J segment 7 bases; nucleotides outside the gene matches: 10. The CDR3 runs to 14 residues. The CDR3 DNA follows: TGTGCCTGGACGGGATACACAGGGGGCGGTGGCTACACCTTC. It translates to CAWTGYTGGGGYTF.

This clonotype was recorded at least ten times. The CDR3 region is CASSYSFYYTSVPNTGELFF. CDR3 sequence (DNA): TGTGCCAGCAGTTACTCGTTTTATTATACTAGCGTACCGAACACCGGGGAGCTGTTTTTT. The rearrangement uses TRBV6-2 or TRBV6-3 and TRBJ2-2; 7 nucleotides align to TRBD2. Germline loops: CDR1 MNHEY, CDR2 SVGEGT. The CDR3 loop spans 20 amino acids. The J segment lost 0 bases and the V segment lost 0 bases, leaving 13 bases of the junction unmatched.

This chain's CDR3 is CASSGPKPLAGDSYNEQFF. CDR3 sequence (DNA): TGTGCCAGCAGCGGACCGAAACCACTAGCGGGGGACTCCTACAATGAGCAGTTCTTC. The gene calls are TRBV9 and TRBJ2-1; 11 bases fit TRBD2. With V trimmed by 3 bases and J by 0 bases, 11 bases remained unmatched. The CDR3 sequence is 19 residues long. In germline, CDR1 is SGDLS, CDR2 YYNGEE.

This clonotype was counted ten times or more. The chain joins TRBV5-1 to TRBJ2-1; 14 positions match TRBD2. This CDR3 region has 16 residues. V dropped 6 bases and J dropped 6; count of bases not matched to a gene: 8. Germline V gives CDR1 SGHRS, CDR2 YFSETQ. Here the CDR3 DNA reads TGCGCCAGCACCCCGCGGACTAGCGGGAGGACCAATGAGCAGTTCTTC. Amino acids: CASTPRTSGRTNEQFF.

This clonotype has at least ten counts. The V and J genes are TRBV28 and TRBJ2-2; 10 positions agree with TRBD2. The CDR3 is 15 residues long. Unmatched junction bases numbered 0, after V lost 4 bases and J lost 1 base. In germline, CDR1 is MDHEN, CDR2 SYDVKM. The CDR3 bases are TGTGCCAGCAGTTCTAGCGGGGGGAACACCGGGGAGCTGTTTTTT. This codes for CASSSSGGNTGELFF.

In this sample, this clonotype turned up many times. CDR3: CASSQGWSDQPQHF. CDR3 bases: TGTGCCAGCAGTCAAGGGTGGAGCGACCAGCCCCAGCATTTT. This chain joins TRBV25-1 and TRBJ1-5; D gene uncertain. CDR1 MGHDK and CDR2 SYGVNS come from the germline V gene. Trimming took off 5 bases at V and 7 bases at J, with 15 bases between the two ends. This CDR3 comprises 14 residues.

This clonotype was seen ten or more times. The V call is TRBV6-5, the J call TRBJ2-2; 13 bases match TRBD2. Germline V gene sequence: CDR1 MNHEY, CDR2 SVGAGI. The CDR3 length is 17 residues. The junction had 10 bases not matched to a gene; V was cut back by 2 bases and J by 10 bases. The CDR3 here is CASSYPAGTSGTTELFF. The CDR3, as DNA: TGTGCCAGCAGTTACCCAGCCGGGACTAGCGGGACCACGGAGCTGTTTTTT.

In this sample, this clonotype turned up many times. CDR3 bases: TGTGCCAGCAGTTTGGGACTAGCGCGGTACCAAGAGACCCAGTACTTC. Translated, it gives CASSLGLARYQETQYF. The chain employs TRBV28 and TRBJ2-5; 10 bases are shared with TRBD2. CDR3 length: 16 residues. Per the germline V gene, CDR1 is MDHEN and CDR2 is SYDVKM. With 3 bases clipped from V and 0 bases from J, the junction kept 4 bases outside the gene matches.

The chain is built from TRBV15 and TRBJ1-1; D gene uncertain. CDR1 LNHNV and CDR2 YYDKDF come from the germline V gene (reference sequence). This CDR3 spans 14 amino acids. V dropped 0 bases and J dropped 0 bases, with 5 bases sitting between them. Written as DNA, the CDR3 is TGTGCCACCAGCAGAGAGCCCTTGAACACTGAAGCTTTCTTT. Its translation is CATSREPLNTEAFF. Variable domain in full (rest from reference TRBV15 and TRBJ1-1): DAMVIQNPRYQVTQFGKPVTLSCSQTLNHNVMYWYQQKSSQAPKLLFHYYDKDFNNEADTPDNFQSRRPNTSFCFLDIRSPGLGDTAMYLCATSREPLNTEAFFGQGTRLTVV.

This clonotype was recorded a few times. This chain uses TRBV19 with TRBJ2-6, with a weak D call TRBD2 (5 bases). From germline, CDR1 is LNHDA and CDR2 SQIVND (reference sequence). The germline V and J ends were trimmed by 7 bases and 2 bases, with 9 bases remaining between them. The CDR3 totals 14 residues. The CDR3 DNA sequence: TGTGCCAGTATGAGGAGGCCTGGGGCCAACGTCCTGACTTTC. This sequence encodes CASMRRPGANVLTF. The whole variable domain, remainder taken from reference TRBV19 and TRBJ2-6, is DGGITQSPKYLFRKEGQNVTLSCEQNLNHDAMYWYRQDPGQGLRLIYYSQIVNDFQKGDIAEGYSVSREKKESFPLTVTSAQKNPTAFYLCASMRRPGANVLTFGAGSRLTVL.

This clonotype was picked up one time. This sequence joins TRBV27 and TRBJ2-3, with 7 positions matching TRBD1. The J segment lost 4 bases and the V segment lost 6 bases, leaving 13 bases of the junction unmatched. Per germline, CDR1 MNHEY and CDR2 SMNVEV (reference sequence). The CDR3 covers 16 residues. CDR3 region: CASRQAGGPAPDTQYF. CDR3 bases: TGTGCCAGCAGACAGGCAGGGGGTCCAGCCCCAGATACGCAGTATTTT.

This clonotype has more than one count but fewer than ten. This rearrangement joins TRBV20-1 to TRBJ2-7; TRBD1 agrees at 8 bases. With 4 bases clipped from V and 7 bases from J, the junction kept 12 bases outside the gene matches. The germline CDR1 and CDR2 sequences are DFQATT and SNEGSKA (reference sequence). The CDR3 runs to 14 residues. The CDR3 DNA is TGCAGTGCTACACCCGGACAGGGAGAAGGGGAGCAGTACTTC. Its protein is CSATPGQGEGEQYF.